This T cell receptor beta chain was sequenced during a study of blood T cell repertoires in COVID-19. Study as a whole: Samples came from the United States, Italy and Spain, spanning acute and convalescent COVID-19.

Per the authors' pipeline: From reference gene primer amplification, estimates of nucleated cell counts were derived. Clones were sequenced by immunoSEQ multiplex PCR, and TCRdb holds only the in-frame ones, with some missing. The V and J calls and clone size come from that table; D and trimming were worked out from the DNA. The table lists around 120,000 clones, more than 75% of them singletons. Germline V lookup: CDR1 SGHDT, CDR2 YYEEEE. The CDR3 totals 14 residues. V lost 4 bases and J lost 6, with 16 bases in between. The source material was peripheral blood. The TCR comes from a man aged 45 to 65 with acute or convalescent COVID-19. The chain couples TRBV5-6 to TRBJ2-5; a possible D gene is TRBD2 (6 bases). CDR3 nucleotides: TGTGCCAGCAGCGACTCGGGACTCCGAAAGACCCAGTACTTC. Residues: CASSDSGLRKTQYF. Complete variable domain (other parts from reference TRBV5-6 and TRBJ2-5): DAGVTQSPTHLIKTRGQQVTLRCSPKSGHDTVSWYQQALGQGPQFIFQYYEEEERQRGNFPDRFSGHQFPNYSSELNVNALLLGDSALYLCASSDSGLRKTQYFGPGTRLLVL.